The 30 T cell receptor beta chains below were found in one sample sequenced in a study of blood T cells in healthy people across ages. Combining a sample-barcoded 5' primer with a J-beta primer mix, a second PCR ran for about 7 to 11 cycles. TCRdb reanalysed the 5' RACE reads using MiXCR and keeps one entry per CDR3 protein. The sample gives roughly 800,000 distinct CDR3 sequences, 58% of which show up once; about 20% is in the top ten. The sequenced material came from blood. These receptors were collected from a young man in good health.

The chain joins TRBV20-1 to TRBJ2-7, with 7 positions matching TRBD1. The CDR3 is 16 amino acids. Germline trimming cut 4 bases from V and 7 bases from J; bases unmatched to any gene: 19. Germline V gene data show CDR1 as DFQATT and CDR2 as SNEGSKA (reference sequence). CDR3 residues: CSANPGQSPLLGEQYF. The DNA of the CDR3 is TGCAGTGCTAATCCGGGACAGTCACCGCTATTAGGGGAGCAGTACTTC.

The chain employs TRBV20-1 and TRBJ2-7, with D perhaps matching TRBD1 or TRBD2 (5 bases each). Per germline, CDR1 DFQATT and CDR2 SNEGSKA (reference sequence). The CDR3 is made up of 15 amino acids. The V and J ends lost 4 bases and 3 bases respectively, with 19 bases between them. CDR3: CSATRIRDPGYEQYF. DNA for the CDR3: TGCAGTGCTACCCGGATCCGGGACCCTGGCTACGAGCAGTACTTC.

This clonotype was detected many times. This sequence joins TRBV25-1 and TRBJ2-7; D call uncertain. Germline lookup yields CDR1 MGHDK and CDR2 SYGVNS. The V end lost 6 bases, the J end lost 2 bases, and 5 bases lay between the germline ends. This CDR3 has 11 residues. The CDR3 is CASSRTYEQYF. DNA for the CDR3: TGTGCCAGCAGCAGGACCTACGAGCAGTACTTC.

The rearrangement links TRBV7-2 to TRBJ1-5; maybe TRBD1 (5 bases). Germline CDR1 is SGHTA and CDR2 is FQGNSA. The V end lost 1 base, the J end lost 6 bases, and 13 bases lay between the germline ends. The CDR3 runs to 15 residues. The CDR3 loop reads CASSLVGGEGQPQHF. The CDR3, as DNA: TGTGCCAGCAGCTTAGTCGGGGGGGAAGGTCAGCCCCAGCATTTT. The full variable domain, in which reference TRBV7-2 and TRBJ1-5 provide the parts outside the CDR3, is GAGVSQSPSNKVTEKGKDVELRCDPISGHTALYWYRQSLGQGLEFLIYFQGNSAPDKSGLPSDRFSAERTGGSVSTLTIQRTQQEDSAVYLCASSLVGGEGQPQHFGDGTRLSIL.

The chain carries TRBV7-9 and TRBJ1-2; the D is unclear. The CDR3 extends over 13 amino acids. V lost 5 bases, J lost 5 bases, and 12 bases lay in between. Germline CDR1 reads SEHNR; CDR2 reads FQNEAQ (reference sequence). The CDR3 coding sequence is TGTGCCAGCAGCGCGGCCCCGGGTTATGGCTACACCTTC. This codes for CASSAAPGYGYTF.

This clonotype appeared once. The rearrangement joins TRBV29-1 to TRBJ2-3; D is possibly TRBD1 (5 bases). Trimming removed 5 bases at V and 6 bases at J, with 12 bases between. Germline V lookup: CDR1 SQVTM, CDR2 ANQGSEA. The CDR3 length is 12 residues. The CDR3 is CSVPQGWDTQYF. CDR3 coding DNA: TGCAGCGTTCCCCAGGGTTGGGATACGCAGTATTTT.

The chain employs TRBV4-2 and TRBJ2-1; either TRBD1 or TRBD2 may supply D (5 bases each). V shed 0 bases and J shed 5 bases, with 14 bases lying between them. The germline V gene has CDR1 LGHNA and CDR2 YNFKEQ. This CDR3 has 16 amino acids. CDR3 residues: CASSQDGSGTHNEQFF. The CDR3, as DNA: TGTGCCAGCAGCCAAGATGGCTCAGGGACCCACAATGAGCAGTTCTTC.

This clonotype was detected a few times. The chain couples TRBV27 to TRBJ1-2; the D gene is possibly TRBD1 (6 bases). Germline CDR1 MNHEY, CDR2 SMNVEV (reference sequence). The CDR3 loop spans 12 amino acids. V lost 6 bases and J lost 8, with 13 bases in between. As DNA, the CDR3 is TGTGCCAGCAGCCCCCCACAGGGAGGCTACACCTTC. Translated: CASSPPQGGYTF.

CDR3 nucleotide sequence: TGTGCCAGCAGTGATGGGGACGGGCTCGGGCAGTACTTC. Amino acid sequence: CASSDGDGLGQYF. The rearrangement links TRBV6-1 to TRBJ2-5; D possibly uses TRBD1 or TRBD2 (5 bases each). CDR3 size: 13 residues. Germline V gene lookup returns CDR1 MNHNS and CDR2 SASEGT. V gave up 3 bases and J gave up 11 bases, with 16 bases separating them.

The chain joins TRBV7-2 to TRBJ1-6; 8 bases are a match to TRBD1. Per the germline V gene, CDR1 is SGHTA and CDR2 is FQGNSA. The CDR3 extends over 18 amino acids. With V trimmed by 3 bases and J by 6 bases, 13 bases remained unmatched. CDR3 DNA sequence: TGTGCCAGCAGCTTCGGACAGGGCGCGGCTGCCCTTAATTCACCCCTCCACTTT. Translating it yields CASSFGQGAAALNSPLHF.

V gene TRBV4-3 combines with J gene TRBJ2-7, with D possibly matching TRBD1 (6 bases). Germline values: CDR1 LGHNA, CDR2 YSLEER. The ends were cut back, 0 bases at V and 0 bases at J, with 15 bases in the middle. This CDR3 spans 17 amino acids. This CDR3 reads CASSQDLYRTVSYEQYF. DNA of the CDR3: TGCGCCAGCAGCCAAGATCTCTACAGGACAGTCTCCTACGAGCAGTACTTC.

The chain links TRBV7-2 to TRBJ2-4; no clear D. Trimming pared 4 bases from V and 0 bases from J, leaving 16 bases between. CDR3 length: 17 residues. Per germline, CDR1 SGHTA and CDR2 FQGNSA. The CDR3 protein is CASSSRASQLAKNIQYF. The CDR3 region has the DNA TGTGCCAGCAGCTCCCGGGCCAGTCAGTTAGCCAAAAACATTCAGTACTTC. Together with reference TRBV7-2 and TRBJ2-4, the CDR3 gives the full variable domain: GAGVSQSPSNKVTEKGKDVELRCDPISGHTALYWYRQSLGQGLEFLIYFQGNSAPDKSGLPSDRFSAERTGGSVSTLTIQRTQQEDSAVYLCASSSRASQLAKNIQYFGAGTRLSVL.

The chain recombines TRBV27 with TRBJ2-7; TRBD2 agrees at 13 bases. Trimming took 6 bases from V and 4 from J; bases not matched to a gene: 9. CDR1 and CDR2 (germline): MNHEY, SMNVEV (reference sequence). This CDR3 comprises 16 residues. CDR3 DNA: TGTGCCAGCAGGCCCACTAGCGGGAGGGGGACGTACGAGCAGTACTTC. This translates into CASRPTSGRGTYEQYF.

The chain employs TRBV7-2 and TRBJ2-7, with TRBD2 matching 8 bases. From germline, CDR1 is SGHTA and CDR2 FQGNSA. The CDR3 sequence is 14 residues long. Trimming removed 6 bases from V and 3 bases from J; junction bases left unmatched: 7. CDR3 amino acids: CASRKAGDHYEQYF. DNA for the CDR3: TGTGCCAGCAGAAAAGCGGGGGACCACTACGAGCAGTACTTC.

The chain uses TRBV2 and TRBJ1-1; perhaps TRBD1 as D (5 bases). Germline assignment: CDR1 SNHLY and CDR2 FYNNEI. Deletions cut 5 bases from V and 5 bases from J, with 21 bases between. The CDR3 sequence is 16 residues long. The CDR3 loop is CASSHNRDSLGTEAFF. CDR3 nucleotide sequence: TGTGCCAGCAGTCATAACCGGGACTCCCTCGGGACTGAAGCTTTCTTT.

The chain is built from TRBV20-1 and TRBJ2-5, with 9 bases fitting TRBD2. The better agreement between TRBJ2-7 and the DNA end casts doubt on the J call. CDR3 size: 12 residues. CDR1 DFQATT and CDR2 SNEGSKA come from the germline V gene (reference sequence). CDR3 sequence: CSASRTSVEQYF. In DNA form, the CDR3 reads TGCAGTGCTAGTAGGACTAGCGTCGAGCAGTACTTC.

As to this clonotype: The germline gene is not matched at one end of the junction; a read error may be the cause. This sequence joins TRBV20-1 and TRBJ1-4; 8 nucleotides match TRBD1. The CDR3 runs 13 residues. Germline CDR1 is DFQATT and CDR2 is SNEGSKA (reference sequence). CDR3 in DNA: TGCAGTGCTGGAGACAGGGGAGGAGAAAAACTGTTTTTT. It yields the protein CSAGDRGGEKLFF.

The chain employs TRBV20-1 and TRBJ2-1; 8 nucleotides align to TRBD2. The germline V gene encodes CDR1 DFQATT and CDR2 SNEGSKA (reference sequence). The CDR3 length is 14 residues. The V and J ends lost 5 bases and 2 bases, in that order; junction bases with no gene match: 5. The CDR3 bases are TGCAGTGCTCCAATAGCGGGACCCTACAATGAGCAGTTCTTC. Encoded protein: CSAPIAGPYNEQFF.

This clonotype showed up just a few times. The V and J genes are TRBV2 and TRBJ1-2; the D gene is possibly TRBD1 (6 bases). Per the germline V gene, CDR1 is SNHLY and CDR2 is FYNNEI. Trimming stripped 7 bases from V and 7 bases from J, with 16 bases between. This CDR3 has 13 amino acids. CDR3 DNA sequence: TGTGCCAGCAAACCCCAGGGGACGAGTGGCTACACCTTC. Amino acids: CASKPQGTSGYTF.

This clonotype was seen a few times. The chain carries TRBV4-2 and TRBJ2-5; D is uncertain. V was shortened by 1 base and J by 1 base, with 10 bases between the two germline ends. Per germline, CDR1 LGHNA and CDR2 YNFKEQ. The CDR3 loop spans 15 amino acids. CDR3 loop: CASSQGSDGQETQYF. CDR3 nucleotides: TGTGCCAGCAGCCAAGGATCGGACGGCCAAGAGACCCAGTACTTC.

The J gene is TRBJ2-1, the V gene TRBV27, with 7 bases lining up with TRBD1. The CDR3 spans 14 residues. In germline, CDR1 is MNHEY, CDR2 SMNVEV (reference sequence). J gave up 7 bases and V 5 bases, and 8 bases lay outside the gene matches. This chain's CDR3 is CASSIRQGYNEQFF. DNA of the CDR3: TGTGCCAGCAGTATAAGACAGGGTTATAATGAGCAGTTCTTC.

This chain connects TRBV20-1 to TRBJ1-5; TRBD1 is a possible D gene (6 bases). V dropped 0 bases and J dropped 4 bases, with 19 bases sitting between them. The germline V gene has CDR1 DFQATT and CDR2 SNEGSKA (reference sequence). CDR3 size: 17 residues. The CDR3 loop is CSARDPFGGGTNQPQHF. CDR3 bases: TGCAGTGCTAGAGATCCCTTCGGTGGGGGGACAAATCAGCCCCAGCATTTT.

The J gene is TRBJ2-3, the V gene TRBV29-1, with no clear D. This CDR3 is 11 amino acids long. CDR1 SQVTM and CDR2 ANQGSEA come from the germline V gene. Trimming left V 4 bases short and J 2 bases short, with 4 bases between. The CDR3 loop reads CSVVFTDTQYF. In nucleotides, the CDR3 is TGCAGCGTTGTTTTCACAGATACGCAGTATTTT.

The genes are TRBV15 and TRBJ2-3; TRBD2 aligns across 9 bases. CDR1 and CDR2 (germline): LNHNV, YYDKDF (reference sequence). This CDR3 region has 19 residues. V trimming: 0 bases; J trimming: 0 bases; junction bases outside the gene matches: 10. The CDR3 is CATSRDWTSARTSTDTQYF. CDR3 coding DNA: TGTGCCACCAGCAGAGATTGGACTAGCGCACGAACTAGCACAGATACGCAGTATTTT.

This chain's CDR3 is CASSLRTVRGQGSHEQFF. The CDR3 DNA reads TGTGCCAGCAGCTTACGGACTGTCCGAGGACAGGGGTCCCATGAGCAGTTCTTC. The rearrangement uses TRBV7-2 and TRBJ2-1, with 9 bases identical to TRBD1. The length of the CDR3 is 18 residues. The V segment lost 2 bases and the J segment 8 bases; nucleotides outside the gene matches: 16. CDR1 is SGHTA, CDR2 FQGNSA, per germline.

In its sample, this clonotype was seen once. The CDR3 sequence is CASSSQGAQDEQFF. The CDR3, as DNA: TGTGCCAGCAGTTCCCAGGGGGCGCAAGATGAGCAGTTCTTC. The chain employs TRBV2 and TRBJ2-1; 8 bases are a match to TRBD1. Germline CDR1 is SNHLY and CDR2 is FYNNEI. V shed 5 bases, J shed 8 bases, and the junction held 8 bases outside the gene matches. This CDR3 spans 14 amino acids.

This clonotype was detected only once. The CDR3 DNA follows: TGCAGTGCTAGACTAATCGACTTCTACAATGAGCAGTTCTTC. Its protein is CSARLIDFYNEQFF. This chain connects TRBV20-1 to TRBJ2-1; no firm D call. Germline V gene data show CDR1 as DFQATT and CDR2 as SNEGSKA (reference sequence). V was shortened by 2 bases and J by 3 bases, with 11 bases between the two germline ends. The CDR3 sequence is 14 residues long.

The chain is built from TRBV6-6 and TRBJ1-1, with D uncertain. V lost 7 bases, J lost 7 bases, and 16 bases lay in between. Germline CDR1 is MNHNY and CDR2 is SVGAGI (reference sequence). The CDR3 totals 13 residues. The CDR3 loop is CASTITDSREAFF. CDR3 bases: TGTGCCAGCACTATTACGGATAGCCGTGAAGCTTTCTTT.

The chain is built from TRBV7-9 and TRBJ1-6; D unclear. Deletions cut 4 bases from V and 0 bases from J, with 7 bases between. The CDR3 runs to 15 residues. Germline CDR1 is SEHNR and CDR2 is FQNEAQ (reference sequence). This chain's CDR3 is CASSSSASYNSPLHF. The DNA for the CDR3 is TGTGCCAGCAGCTCGAGTGCCTCCTATAATTCACCCCTCCACTTT.

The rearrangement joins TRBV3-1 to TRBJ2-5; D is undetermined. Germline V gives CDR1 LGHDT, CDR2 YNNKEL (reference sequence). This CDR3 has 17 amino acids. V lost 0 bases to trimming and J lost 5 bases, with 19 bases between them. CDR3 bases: TGTGCCAGCAGCCAAGATCAAGTAGTAGGGATCGGGGAGACCCAGTACTTC. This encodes CASSQDQVVGIGETQYF.